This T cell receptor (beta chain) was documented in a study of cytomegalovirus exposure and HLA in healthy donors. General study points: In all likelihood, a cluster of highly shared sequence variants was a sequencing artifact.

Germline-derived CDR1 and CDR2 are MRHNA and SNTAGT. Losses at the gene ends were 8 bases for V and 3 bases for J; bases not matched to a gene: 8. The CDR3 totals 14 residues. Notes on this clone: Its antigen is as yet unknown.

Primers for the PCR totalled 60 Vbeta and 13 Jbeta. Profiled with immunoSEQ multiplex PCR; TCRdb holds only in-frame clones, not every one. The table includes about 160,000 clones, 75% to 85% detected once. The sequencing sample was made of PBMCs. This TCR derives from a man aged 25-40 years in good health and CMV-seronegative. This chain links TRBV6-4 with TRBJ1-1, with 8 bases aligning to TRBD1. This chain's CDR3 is CASARGQGDTEAFF. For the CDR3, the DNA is TGTGCCAGCGCCAGAGGACAGGGAGACACTGAAGCTTTCTTT.